This T cell receptor (beta chain) was documented in a study of technical replicates of blood from several donors. Data came from immunoSEQ multiplex PCR; TCRdb stores just in-frame clones and leaves some out. The repertoire has approximately 74,000 clones, approximately 88% of them found once; the top ten carry less than 5%. V was cut by 5 bases and J by 14 bases, with 15 bases left in between. The germline V gene encodes CDR1 SEHNR and CDR2 FQNEAQ (reference sequence). The CDR3 consists of 12 residues. This receptor was obtained from a human donor in good health. Some clones in this sample may be carry-over from other donors' samples. The rearrangement uses TRBV7-9 and TRBJ2-2; D gene ambiguous. The sample comprised PBMCs. CDR3 region: CASSALVAGLFF. DNA of the CDR3: TGTGCCAGCAGCGCGCTGGTAGCCGGTCTGTTTTTT.